Presented here are 18 T cell receptor beta chains from one specimen sequenced in a study of patients and donors after allogeneic stem cell transplantation (dated by TCRdb to the early 2020s). The receptor library was made with RT-PCR. The sequencer listed for this sample is NextSeq 550. TCRdb redid the processing of the public reads, applying fastp at Q25 and MiXCR, and retained in-frame beta chains. Here each entry gathers all rows of one CDR3 protein and keeps the most common genes and DNA. In this sample the table shows roughly 960,000 distinct CDR3 sequences, roughly 17% of which occur a single time. The ten top clones hold 5% to 6.5% of the sample. Sequenced input: blood, either unsorted or a sorted T cell fraction (not recorded which). These receptors were taken from a human donor who was either an allogeneic HSCT recipient or a stem cell or donor lymphocyte infusion donor (not recorded which). It is not recorded whose cells these are; they may come from a transplant donor.

This clonotype occurred a few times. This chain uses TRBV7-6 with TRBJ2-7, with 12 bases aligning to TRBD1. V shed 1 base, J shed 5 bases, and the junction held 3 bases outside the gene matches. This CDR3 is built from 15 residues. Germline loops: CDR1 SGHVS, CDR2 FNYEAQ. The CDR3 DNA sequence: TGTGCCAGCAGCTTAGTAGGGGACAGGGGGCACGAGCAGTACTTC. The encoded protein is CASSLVGDRGHEQYF.

V is TRBV5-1 and J is TRBJ2-7; 9 bases fit TRBD2. The CDR3 covers 15 residues. The V gene's germline CDR1 is SGHRS and CDR2 YFSETQ. V trimming: 0 bases; J trimming: 2 bases; junction bases outside the gene matches: 3. CDR3 loop: CASSLVSGSPYEQYF. The CDR3 DNA reads as TGCGCCAGCAGCTTGGTTAGCGGGAGTCCCTACGAGCAGTACTTC.

The gene calls are TRBV3-1 and TRBJ2-7, with unresolved D. This CDR3 has 12 amino acids. Germline CDR1 LGHDT, CDR2 YNNKEL (reference sequence). Trimming removed 1 base from V and 6 bases from J, with 7 bases in between. CDR3 DNA: TGTGCCAGCAGCCAAGGAAAGAGCGAGCAGTACTTC. As protein: CASSQGKSEQYF.

This clonotype was observed a handful of times. The chain uses TRBV6-2 or TRBV6-3 and TRBJ1-5; a possible D gene is TRBD1 (5 bases). V shed 7 bases and J shed 3 bases, with 10 bases lying between them. Germline V gene data show CDR1 as MNHEY and CDR2 as SVGEGT. This CDR3 contains 13 residues. The CDR3 sequence: CASKRGDNQPQHF. The CDR3 DNA reads as TGTGCCAGCAAGAGAGGGGACAATCAGCCCCAGCATTTT.

Concerning this clonotype itself: A much larger clone lies one base from this, so it may be a read error. This sequence joins TRBV5-1 and TRBJ2-1, with TRBD2 identical over 9 bases. The CDR3 consists of 15 residues. Trimming removed 4 bases from V and 4 bases from J; junction bases left unmatched: 6. Germline V lookup: CDR1 SGHRS, CDR2 YFSETQ. The CDR3 loop reads CASSEELAGYNEQFF. CDR3 nucleotides: TGCGCCAGCAGCGAGGAACTAGCGGGTTACAATGAGCAGTTCTTC. Full variable domain (missing parts from reference TRBV5-1 and TRBJ2-1): KAGVTQTPRYLIKTRGQQVTLSCSPISGHRSVSWYQQTPGQGLQFLFEYFSETQRNKGNFPGRFSGRQFSNSRSEMNVSTLELGDSALYLCASSEELAGYNEQFFGPGTRLTVL.

The chain combines TRBV11-2 with TRBJ2-3; no clear D gene. From germline, CDR1 is SGHAT and CDR2 FQNNGV. V lost 5 bases to trimming and J lost 0 bases, with 12 bases between them. The CDR3 consists of 15 residues. In DNA, the CDR3 is TGTGCCAGCAGCCCAAACCCCGTGAGCACAGATACGCAGTATTTT. Amino acid sequence: CASSPNPVSTDTQYF.

The rearrangement uses TRBV7-8 and TRBJ1-1; D might be TRBD1 (6 bases). The ends were cut back, 8 bases at V and 6 bases at J, with 10 bases in the middle. There are 11 residues in the CDR3. Germline assignment: CDR1 SGHVS and CDR2 FQNEAQ. The CDR3 reads CASGRTAEAFF. The CDR3 DNA sequence: TGTGCCAGCGGCCGGACAGCTGAAGCTTTCTTT.

This clonotype was seen repeatedly, ten times or more. The chain links TRBV12-3 or TRBV12-4 to TRBJ1-1, with D tentatively TRBD1 (5 bases). V was pared by 5 bases and J by 5 bases, with 18 bases between. The CDR3 contains 15 residues. The CDR3 nucleotides read TGTGCCAGCAGTCTTTCCGGGGCGGCGGGGACTGAAGCTTTCTTT. Amino acids: CASSLSGAAGTEAFF.

There are a few counts of this clonotype. This chain links TRBV12-3 or TRBV12-4 with TRBJ2-1; 7 nucleotides line up with TRBD2. This CDR3 is 10 amino acids long. Trimming cost V 7 bases and J 9 bases; bases outside gene matches: 0. CDR3: CASTGGEQFF. The CDR3 coding sequence is TGTGCCAGCACGGGAGGTGAGCAGTTCTTC.

The chain carries TRBV7-2 and TRBJ2-3; D possibly matches TRBD1 or TRBD2 (5 bases each). The V and J ends lost 0 bases and 4 bases respectively, with 17 bases between them. The CDR3 runs 17 residues. Per the germline V gene, CDR1 is SGHTA and CDR2 is FQGNSA. CDR3 loop: CASSLALRGAGPDTQYF. Written as DNA, the CDR3 is TGTGCCAGCAGCTTAGCGTTGAGAGGGGCAGGCCCAGATACGCAGTATTTT.

This chain connects TRBV25-1 to TRBJ1-2; tentatively, D is TRBD1 (6 bases). CDR1 is MGHDK, CDR2 SYGVNS, per germline. Between the trimmed V and J ends, which lost 2 bases and 7 bases, there was a span of 17 bases. The CDR3 is made up of 15 amino acids. CDR3 region: CASSERGADSSGYTF. The CDR3 DNA reads TGTGCCAGCAGTGAACGGGGGGCGGACTCTAGTGGCTACACCTTC.

This clonotype was observed a handful of times. The chain recombines TRBV10-1 with TRBJ2-7, with D perhaps assigned TRBD1 or TRBD2 (5 bases each). Germline V gene sequence: CDR1 WNHNN, CDR2 SYGVQD (reference sequence). The CDR3 has 14 amino acids. V was shortened by 11 bases and J by 2 bases, with 19 bases between the two germline ends. CDR3 bases: TGCGCCTGGGACGACAGATGTCCAACCTACGAGCAGTACTTC. Translated, it gives CAWDDRCPTYEQYF.

The chain has TRBV4-1 and TRBJ2-3; D is undetermined. Germline CDR1 reads MGHRA; CDR2 reads YSYEKL. The length of the CDR3 is 17 residues. Trimming shortened V by 0 bases and J by 1 base, and 14 bases separated the two germline ends. The CDR3 coding sequence is TGCGCCAGCAGCCAAGAACTCAGCACCCTGGGCACAGATACGCAGTATTTT. Its translation: CASSQELSTLGTDTQYF.

The CDR3 reads CASSLSLYTEAFF. CDR3 nucleotide sequence: TGTGCCAGCAGTTTGTCACTGTACACTGAAGCTTTCTTT. The V gene is TRBV12-3 or TRBV12-4, the J gene TRBJ1-1; D unclear. V lost 3 bases and J 3 bases, leaving 8 bases between the germline ends. This CDR3 contains 13 residues.

This clonotype occurred many times. The rearrangement uses TRBV12-3 or TRBV12-4 and TRBJ1-1; D gene unclear. Between the trimmed V and J ends, which lost 6 bases and 2 bases, there was a span of 10 bases. The CDR3 covers 13 residues. CDR3 sequence: CASSQALNTEAFF. In DNA, the CDR3 is TGTGCCAGCAGCCAAGCATTAAACACTGAAGCTTTCTTT.

V and J are TRBV4-2 and TRBJ2-7, with 7 bases that match TRBD2. V was pared by 2 bases and J by 5 bases, with 9 bases of the junction left unmatched. From germline, CDR1 is LGHNA and CDR2 YNFKEQ. The CDR3 length is 15 residues. The CDR3 DNA is TGTGCCAGCAGCCAATCAGGACTAGACGGTCACGAGCAGTACTTC. This gives the protein CASSQSGLDGHEQYF.

The gene calls are TRBV11-1 and TRBJ2-5, with 10 positions matching TRBD1. V lost 4 bases to trimming and J lost 5 bases; unmatched junction nucleotides: 10. Germline V gene sequence: CDR1 SGHAT, CDR2 FQDESV (reference sequence). The length of the CDR3 is 16 residues. The CDR3 nucleotides read TGTGCCAGCAGCTCCCTCCGACAGGGGGCTGGGGAGACCCAGTACTTC. Residues: CASSSLRQGAGETQYF.

This chain connects TRBV3-1 to TRBJ1-1; tentatively, D is TRBD1 (6 bases). CDR1 is LGHDT and CDR2 is YNNKEL in the germline V gene (reference sequence). The CDR3 extends over 15 amino acids. Trimming removed 3 bases from V and 3 bases from J, with 14 bases in between. The CDR3 bases are TGTGCCAGCAGCCACTCTCAGGGGTTAGACACTGAAGCTTTCTTT. This encodes CASSHSQGLDTEAFF.